This section outlines one TCR beta chain sequence together with its context. Treatment described: preoperative locoregional IRX-2 cytokine immunotherapy. Samples came from a phase Ib trial of preoperative locoregional IRX-2 cytokine immunotherapy. The sample comes from a study of preoperative IRX-2 immunotherapy in early breast cancer. Germline-derived CDR1 and CDR2 are SGHTA and FQGTGA. The CDR3 has 16 residues. J was trimmed by 8 bases and V by 2 bases; bases with no gene match: 6. Profiled with immunoSEQ multiplex PCR; TCRdb holds only in-frame clones, not every one. The top ten hold around 1.7% of the sample, which has around 62,000 clones, roughly 94% seen once.

This chain links TRBV7-3 with TRBJ2-1, with TRBD2 identical over 13 bases. The receptor comes from a human donor with breast cancer. Sample collection occurred from a patient treated with IRX-2 immunotherapy. CDR3 residues: CASSLLGTSGVHEQFF. In nucleotides, the CDR3 is TGTGCCAGCAGCTTACTCGGGACTAGCGGGGTTCATGAGCAGTTCTTC.